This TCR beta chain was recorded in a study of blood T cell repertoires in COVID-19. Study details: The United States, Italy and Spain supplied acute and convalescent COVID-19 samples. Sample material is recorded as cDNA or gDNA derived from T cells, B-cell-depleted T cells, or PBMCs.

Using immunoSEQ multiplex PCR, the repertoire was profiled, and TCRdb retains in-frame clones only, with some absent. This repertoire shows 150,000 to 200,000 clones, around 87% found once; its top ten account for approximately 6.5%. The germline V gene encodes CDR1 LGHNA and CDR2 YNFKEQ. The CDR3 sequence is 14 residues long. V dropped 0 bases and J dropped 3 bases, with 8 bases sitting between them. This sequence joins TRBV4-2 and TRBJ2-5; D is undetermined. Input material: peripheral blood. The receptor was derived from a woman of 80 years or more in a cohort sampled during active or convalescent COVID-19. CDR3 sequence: CASSQDYREETQYF. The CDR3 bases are TGTGCCAGCAGCCAAGATTATCGGGAAGAGACCCAGTACTTC.